This TCR beta chain was sequenced during a study of Graves' ophthalmopathy and Graves' hyperthyroidism. Study at large: Peripheral blood sampling preceded any treatment and occurred at initial diagnosis.

Transcripts of RNA were the source for amplifying TCR beta CDR3 regions. The first-round RT-PCR employed HTBI primers together with the Qiagen OneStep RT-PCR kit. A multiplex PCR was then performed as the second round. TCRdb fed the multiplex PCR reads into MiXCR, producing one record per CDR3 protein. Of 740,000 or so distinct CDR3 sequences listed, 40% are singletons. This clonotype has just a few counts. Its antigen is currently unknown. Moderate-to-severe activity, CAS at least 3, NOSPECS at least 4 and duration under 3 months characterized donors with ophthalmopathy. Physicians reached a diagnosis by relying on clinical symptoms, serum thyroxine, TRAb, thyroid ultrasound and orbital computed tomography. V lost 4 bases to trimming and J lost 4 bases, with 12 bases between them. CDR1 is SGHDT and CDR2 is YYEEEE in the germline V gene. The CDR3 totals 13 residues. Study-wide results and limits: Blood was where most expanded thyroid clonotypes above 0.001 frequency also turned up.

Source material: peripheral blood. This sequence was found in an adult man with Graves' ophthalmopathy. The chain recombines TRBV5-6 with TRBJ2-7; weak D call: TRBD2 (6 bases). CDR3 sequence: CASSAGLPYEQYF. The CDR3 coding sequence is TGTGCCAGCAGCGCGGGACTCCCTTACGAGCAGTACTTC.